These T cell receptor beta chains were read from a single sample in a study of T cell responses to AZD1222 COVID-19 vaccine. The repertoire was sequenced with immunoSEQ multiplex PCR; TCRdb's copy has only in-frame clones and lacks some. The data hold around 63,000 clones, with less than 90% observed a single time. The material was peripheral blood, obtained on day 0 of AZD1222 vaccination. All receptors come from an adult in good health. The CDR3 runs from the conserved cysteine through the conserved F or W. Fields, in order: D gene, clone size, J gene, V gene, CDR3 length, CDR3 DNA, CDR3 protein. D genes are given only for firm matches. Clone sizes are given selectively: once, few, many, or a class where the clone is expanded.

D gene: TRBD2; clone size: many; J gene: TRBJ2-7; V gene: TRBV4-2; CDR3 length: 15; CDR3 DNA: TGTGCCAGCAGCCAAGTGAGCGGGGGGGTATGGGAGCAGTACTTC; CDR3 protein: CASSQVSGGVWEQYF
D gene: TRBD2; clone size: .; J gene: TRBJ2-1; V gene: TRBV4-1; CDR3 length: 19; CDR3 DNA: TGCGCCAGCAGCCAACATCAGGGTAGCGGGGGCCTCCTCTACAATGAGCAGTTCTTC; CDR3 protein: CASSQHQGSGGLLYNEQFF
D gene: .; clone size: few; J gene: TRBJ2-7; V gene: TRBV3-1/TRBV3-2; CDR3 length: 20; CDR3 DNA: TGTGCCAGCAGCCAAGAGGGCAGGGGATTCCCCGGGACTCGCTCCTACGAGCAGTACTTC; CDR3 protein: CASSQEGRGFPGTRSYEQYF
D gene: TRBD2; clone size: .; J gene: TRBJ2-1; V gene: TRBV7-2; CDR3 length: 19; CDR3 DNA: TGTGCCAGTTCACCGGGACTAGCGGGGGGGCGGAGCTCCTACAATGAGCAGTTCTTC; CDR3 protein: CASSPGLAGGRSSYNEQFF
D gene: TRBD1; clone size: few; J gene: TRBJ1-1; V gene: TRBV9; CDR3 length: 14; CDR3 DNA: TGTGCCAGCAGCCAACAGGGGATGAACACTGAAGCTTTCTTT; CDR3 protein: CASSQQGMNTEAFF
D gene: TRBD1; clone size: .; J gene: TRBJ1-2; V gene: TRBV28; CDR3 length: 15; CDR3 DNA: TGTGCCAGCACGGACAGGGGGCGAAATTTCTATGGCTACACCTTC; CDR3 protein: CASTDRGRNFYGYTF
D gene: TRBD1; clone size: .; J gene: TRBJ1-2; V gene: TRBV5-4; CDR3 length: 13; CDR3 DNA: TGTGCCAGCAGAAATAGGGACAGGTCGGACTACACCTTC; CDR3 protein: CASRNRDRSDYTF
D gene: .; clone size: .; J gene: TRBJ1-1; V gene: TRBV27; CDR3 length: 16; CDR3 DNA: TGTGCCAGCAGTCGACACCCGCAACAGGGAAACACTGAAGCTTTCTTT; CDR3 protein: CASSRHPQQGNTEAFF
D gene: .; clone size: few; J gene: TRBJ1-5; V gene: TRBV2; CDR3 length: 14; CDR3 DNA: TGTGCCAGCAGTGACAATGGGGCCCGGCAGCCCCAGCATTTT; CDR3 protein: CASSDNGARQPQHF
D gene: .; clone size: .; J gene: TRBJ1-1; V gene: TRBV6-5; CDR3 length: 14; CDR3 DNA: TGTGCCAGCAGCCAGTGGAGAGGGGGGACTGAAGCTTTCTTT; CDR3 protein: CASSQWRGGTEAFF
D gene: .; clone size: .; J gene: TRBJ1-4; V gene: TRBV4-1; CDR3 length: 13; CDR3 DNA: TGCGCCAGCAGCCAAGATACCCCAGTCAAACTGTTTTTT; CDR3 protein: CASSQDTPVKLFF
D gene: TRBD1; clone size: once; J gene: TRBJ1-2; V gene: TRBV10-3; CDR3 length: 14; CDR3 DNA: TGTGCCATCAGTGAGTTGGGACAGGGCGGAGGCTACACCTTC; CDR3 protein: CAISELGQGGGYTF
D gene: TRBD1; clone size: .; J gene: TRBJ2-4; V gene: TRBV6-6; CDR3 length: 13; CDR3 DNA: TGTGCCAGCAGCCCGGGACAGGGTAACATTCAGTACTTC; CDR3 protein: CASSPGQGNIQYF
D gene: TRBD1; clone size: .; J gene: TRBJ1-5; V gene: TRBV27; CDR3 length: 16; CDR3 DNA: TGTGCCAGCAGCCCCGACAGGGGTTACGGCAATCAGCCCCAGCATTTT; CDR3 protein: CASSPDRGYGNQPQHF
D gene: TRBD1; clone size: .; J gene: TRBJ2-3; V gene: TRBV27; CDR3 length: 15; CDR3 DNA: TGTGCCAGCAGTATGACAGGGTGGGGAACAGATACGCAGTATTTT; CDR3 protein: CASSMTGWGTDTQYF
D gene: .; clone size: .; J gene: TRBJ2-2; V gene: TRBV7-9; CDR3 length: 15; CDR3 DNA: TGTGCCAGCAGATCAGGGGGGCCGAACACCGGGGAGCTGTTTTTT; CDR3 protein: CASRSGGPNTGELFF
D gene: TRBD2; clone size: .; J gene: TRBJ2-5; V gene: TRBV29-1; CDR3 length: 14; CDR3 DNA: TGCAGCGTCGGACTAGCGGGGGGGCAAGAGACCCAGTACTTC; CDR3 protein: CSVGLAGGQETQYF
D gene: .; clone size: .; J gene: TRBJ1-3; V gene: TRBV6-1; CDR3 length: 14; CDR3 DNA: TGTGCCAGCAGTGAATATATCTCTGGAAACACCATATATTTT; CDR3 protein: CASSEYISGNTIYF
D gene: TRBD1; clone size: .; J gene: TRBJ1-1; V gene: TRBV7-9; CDR3 length: 15; CDR3 DNA: TGTGCCAGCAGCTTACCCACCGGGACAGGGGCTGAAGCTTTCTTT; CDR3 protein: CASSLPTGTGAEAFF
D gene: TRBD2; clone size: .; J gene: TRBJ2-1; V gene: TRBV6-5; CDR3 length: 14; CDR3 DNA: TGTGCCAGCAGTCACGGGGGACTAGCGGGGAGGCAGTTCTTC; CDR3 protein: CASSHGGLAGRQFF
D gene: .; clone size: .; J gene: TRBJ1-6; V gene: TRBV30; CDR3 length: 13; CDR3 DNA: TGTGCCTGGAAGCTTCCCCGCAATTCACCCCTCCACTTT; CDR3 protein: CAWKLPRNSPLHF
D gene: TRBD1; clone size: .; J gene: TRBJ1-2; V gene: TRBV7-8; CDR3 length: 15; CDR3 DNA: TGTGCCAGCGCCACTGGTGGACAGGGGAAATTTGGCTACACCTTC; CDR3 protein: CASATGGQGKFGYTF
D gene: .; clone size: .; J gene: TRBJ1-1; V gene: TRBV7-9; CDR3 length: 14; CDR3 DNA: TGTGCCAGCAGTTTACAAACCTCCGGAACTGAAGCTTTCTTT; CDR3 protein: CASSLQTSGTEAFF
D gene: TRBD1; clone size: .; J gene: TRBJ1-1; V gene: TRBV5-1; CDR3 length: 14; CDR3 DNA: TGCGCCAGCAGCAGGACAGGGTCGGACACTGAAGCTTTCTTT; CDR3 protein: CASSRTGSDTEAFF
D gene: .; clone size: .; J gene: TRBJ2-2; V gene: TRBV23-1; CDR3 length: 17; CDR3 DNA: TGCGCCAGCAGTCCCCATGTCTACAGGGGGGGGACCGGGGAGCTGTTTTTT; CDR3 protein: CASSPHVYRGGTGELFF
D gene: .; clone size: .; J gene: TRBJ2-7; V gene: TRBV6-5; CDR3 length: 12; CDR3 DNA: TGTGCCAGCAGTAAGGATTGGCACGAGCAGTACTTC; CDR3 protein: CASSKDWHEQYF
D gene: TRBD1; clone size: once; J gene: TRBJ1-5; V gene: TRBV5-1; CDR3 length: 15; CDR3 DNA: TGCGCCAGCAGCGAACAGGGGGCGGGCAATCAGCCCCAGCATTTT; CDR3 protein: CASSEQGAGNQPQHF
D gene: .; clone size: .; J gene: TRBJ2-3; V gene: TRBV29-1; CDR3 length: 11; CDR3 DNA: TGCAGCGTAGCAGGGGTAGATACGCAGTATTTT; CDR3 protein: CSVAGVDTQYF
D gene: .; clone size: .; J gene: TRBJ2-7; V gene: TRBV19; CDR3 length: 13; CDR3 DNA: TGTGCCAGTTCTGGTCCCAGGGACGACGAGCAGTACTTC; CDR3 protein: CASSGPRDDEQYF
D gene: .; clone size: .; J gene: TRBJ2-5; V gene: TRBV5-6; CDR3 length: 17; CDR3 DNA: TGTGCCAGCAGCATACCTGGACGGGGGGCAGGTTTGGAGACCCAGTACTTC; CDR3 protein: CASSIPGRGAGLETQYF
D gene: .; clone size: .; J gene: TRBJ1-6; V gene: TRBV5-1; CDR3 length: 16; CDR3 DNA: TGCGCCAGCAGCCGCGAGGGGACCTCCTATAATTCACCCCTCCACTTT; CDR3 protein: CASSREGTSYNSPLHF
D gene: TRBD2; clone size: .; J gene: TRBJ2-3; V gene: TRBV9; CDR3 length: 14; CDR3 DNA: TGTGCCAGCAGCGTAGTTAGCGGGGGAGATACGCAGTATTTT; CDR3 protein: CASSVVSGGDTQYF
D gene: .; clone size: .; J gene: TRBJ1-6; V gene: TRBV11-2; CDR3 length: 16; CDR3 DNA: TGTGCCAGCAGCATCGGGCCGAGCTCCTATAATTCACCCCTCCACTTT; CDR3 protein: CASSIGPSSYNSPLHF
D gene: TRBD2; clone size: .; J gene: TRBJ2-5; V gene: TRBV7-3; CDR3 length: 13; CDR3 DNA: TGTGCCAGCAGCTCCGGACTAGCGGGGGGGCTGTACTTC; CDR3 protein: CASSSGLAGGLYF
D gene: .; clone size: .; J gene: TRBJ1-1; V gene: TRBV11-3; CDR3 length: 14; CDR3 DNA: TGTGCCAGCAGCCTACAACGGGGTAGCACTGAAGCTTTCTTT; CDR3 protein: CASSLQRGSTEAFF
D gene: .; clone size: once; J gene: TRBJ1-2; V gene: TRBV3-1/TRBV3-2; CDR3 length: 14; CDR3 DNA: TGTGCCAGCAGCCACTCCGGGACCAGCGGTGGCTACACCTTC; CDR3 protein: CASSHSGTSGGYTF
D gene: .; clone size: once; J gene: TRBJ2-7; V gene: TRBV9; CDR3 length: 15; CDR3 DNA: TGTGCCAGCAGCGTAGATCCCGCCTATGCCTACGAGCAGTACTTC; CDR3 protein: CASSVDPAYAYEQYF
D gene: TRBD2; clone size: once; J gene: TRBJ2-3; V gene: TRBV19; CDR3 length: 17; CDR3 DNA: TGTGCCAGTAGTGTGGGGGGACTAGCCCTTGTCGGAGATACGCAGTATTTT; CDR3 protein: CASSVGGLALVGDTQYF
D gene: TRBD1; clone size: .; J gene: TRBJ1-6; V gene: TRBV19; CDR3 length: 15; CDR3 DNA: TGTGCCAGTACTGACAGGGGGCTTACTAGGTCACCCCTCCACTTT; CDR3 protein: CASTDRGLTRSPLHF
D gene: .; clone size: .; J gene: TRBJ1-3; V gene: TRBV3-1/TRBV3-2; CDR3 length: 15; CDR3 DNA: TGTGCCAGCAGCTTCGACGTCGGCGGGAGGGACACCATATATTTT; CDR3 protein: CASSFDVGGRDTIYF
D gene: TRBD1; clone size: .; J gene: TRBJ1-2; V gene: TRBV2; CDR3 length: 15; CDR3 DNA: TGTGCCAGCAGCTACCCGGGACAGAAAAACTATGGCTACACCTTC; CDR3 protein: CASSYPGQKNYGYTF
D gene: TRBD1; clone size: .; J gene: TRBJ1-5; V gene: TRBV5-6; CDR3 length: 17; CDR3 DNA: TGTGCCAGCAGCTTGGGCCCGGGACAGGGTACGAATCAGCCCCAGCATTTT; CDR3 protein: CASSLGPGQGTNQPQHF
D gene: .; clone size: .; J gene: TRBJ1-2; V gene: TRBV10-3; CDR3 length: 13; CDR3 DNA: TGTGCCTCAGACCATGGGGGGAACTATGGCTACACCTTC; CDR3 protein: CASDHGGNYGYTF
D gene: .; clone size: .; J gene: TRBJ2-2; V gene: TRBV14; CDR3 length: 12; CDR3 DNA: TGTGCCAGCAGCCTCAACACCGGGGAGCTGTTTTTT; CDR3 protein: CASSLNTGELFF
D gene: TRBD1; clone size: .; J gene: TRBJ2-4; V gene: TRBV29-1; CDR3 length: 13; CDR3 DNA: TGCAGCGTGGCACAGGGGGCCAAAAACATTCAGTACTTC; CDR3 protein: CSVAQGAKNIQYF
D gene: TRBD1; clone size: .; J gene: TRBJ2-7; V gene: TRBV27; CDR3 length: 13; CDR3 DNA: TGTGCCAGCATGGCAGGGGGTGGCTACGAGCAGTACTTC; CDR3 protein: CASMAGGGYEQYF
D gene: TRBD1; clone size: .; J gene: TRBJ1-2; V gene: TRBV19; CDR3 length: 14; CDR3 DNA: TGTGCCAGCCAGACAGGGCACAGAACGGGGGGCTACACCTTC; CDR3 protein: CASQTGHRTGGYTF
D gene: TRBD2; clone size: .; J gene: TRBJ2-5; V gene: TRBV7-9; CDR3 length: 17; CDR3 DNA: TGTGCCAGCAGCCGGACTAGCGGGGGCCTATCTATAGAGACCCAGTACTTC; CDR3 protein: CASSRTSGGLSIETQYF
D gene: TRBD1; clone size: .; J gene: TRBJ1-6; V gene: TRBV6-5; CDR3 length: 15; CDR3 DNA: TGTGCCAGCAGACTCCAAGGACAGGGGGCTTCACCCCTCCACTTT; CDR3 protein: CASRLQGQGASPLHF
D gene: .; clone size: few; J gene: TRBJ1-6; V gene: TRBV7-2; CDR3 length: 14; CDR3 DNA: TGTGCCAGCAGCAAAGGGGGGGCGCAGTCACCCCTCCACTTT; CDR3 protein: CASSKGGAQSPLHF
D gene: TRBD1; clone size: .; J gene: TRBJ2-6; V gene: TRBV3-1/TRBV3-2; CDR3 length: 18; CDR3 DNA: TGTGCCAGCAGCCAGGCTCCGGGACAGGGATCAGGGGCCAACGTCCTGACTTTC; CDR3 protein: CASSQAPGQGSGANVLTF
D gene: .; clone size: once; J gene: TRBJ2-7; V gene: TRBV7-2; CDR3 length: 14; CDR3 DNA: TGTGCCAGCAGCTTATGGGCAGGGGGGCGCGAGCAGTACTTC; CDR3 protein: CASSLWAGGREQYF
D gene: .; clone size: .; J gene: TRBJ1-4; V gene: TRBV6-5; CDR3 length: 15; CDR3 DNA: TGTGCCAGCAGTTACGTTGGGGGGCGACCTGAAAAACTGTTTTTT; CDR3 protein: CASSYVGGRPEKLFF
D gene: .; clone size: .; J gene: TRBJ1-1; V gene: TRBV5-4; CDR3 length: 15; CDR3 DNA: TGTGCCAGCAGTCTTGGTAGTGGGATGAACACTGAAGCTTTCTTT; CDR3 protein: CASSLGSGMNTEAFF
D gene: .; clone size: .; J gene: TRBJ2-7; V gene: TRBV25-1; CDR3 length: 15; CDR3 DNA: TGTGCCAGCAGTGACAGGGGGGTCAGCTCCTACGAGCAGTACTTC; CDR3 protein: CASSDRGVSSYEQYF